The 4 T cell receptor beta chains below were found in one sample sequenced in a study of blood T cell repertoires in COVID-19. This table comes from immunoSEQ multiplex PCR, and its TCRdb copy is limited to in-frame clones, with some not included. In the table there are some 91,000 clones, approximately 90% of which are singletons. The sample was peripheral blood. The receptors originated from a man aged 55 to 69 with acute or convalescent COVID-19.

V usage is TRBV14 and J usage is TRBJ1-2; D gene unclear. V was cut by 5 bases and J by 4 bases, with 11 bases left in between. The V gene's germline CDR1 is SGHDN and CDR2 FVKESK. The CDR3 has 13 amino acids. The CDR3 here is CASSATAFYGYTF. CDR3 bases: TGTGCCAGCAGCGCTACAGCCTTCTATGGCTACACCTTC. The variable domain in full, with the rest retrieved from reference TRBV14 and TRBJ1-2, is EAGVTQFPSHSVIEKGQTVTLRCDPISGHDNLYWYRRVMGKEIKFLLHFVKESKQDESGMPNNRFLAERTGGTYSTLKVQPAELEDSGVYFCASSATAFYGYTFGSGTRLTVV.

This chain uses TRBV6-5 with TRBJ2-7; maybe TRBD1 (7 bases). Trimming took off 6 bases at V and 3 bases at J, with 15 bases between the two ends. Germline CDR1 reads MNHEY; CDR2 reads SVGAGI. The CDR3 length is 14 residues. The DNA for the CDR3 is TGTGCCAGCAGGGCCCGACAGGGACTCTACGAGCAGTACGTC. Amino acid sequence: CASRARQGLYEQYV.

The CDR3 nucleotides read TGTGCCAGTAGTAGTCAGGGGGTAGGGACTGAAGCTTTCTTT. Protein product: CASSSQGVGTEAFF. This rearrangement joins TRBV19 to TRBJ1-1; 7 bases agree with TRBD1. CDR1 is LNHDA, CDR2 SQIVND, per germline (reference sequence). This CDR3 comprises 14 residues. The trim removed 4 bases at V and 5 bases at J, leaving 7 bases unmatched. Full variable domain (rest looked up from reference TRBV19 and TRBJ1-1): DGGITQSPKYLFRKEGQNVTLSCEQNLNHDAMYWYRQDPGQGLRLIYYSQIVNDFQKGDIAEGYSVSREKKESFPLTVTSAQKNPTAFYLCASSSQGVGTEAFFGQGTRLTVV.

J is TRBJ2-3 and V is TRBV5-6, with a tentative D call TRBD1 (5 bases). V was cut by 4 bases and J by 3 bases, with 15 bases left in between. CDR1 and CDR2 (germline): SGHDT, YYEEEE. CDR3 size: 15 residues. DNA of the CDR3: TGTGCCAGCAGCCTGCGAGCCAGGGCAACAGATACGCAGTATTTT. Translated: CASSLRARATDTQYF.